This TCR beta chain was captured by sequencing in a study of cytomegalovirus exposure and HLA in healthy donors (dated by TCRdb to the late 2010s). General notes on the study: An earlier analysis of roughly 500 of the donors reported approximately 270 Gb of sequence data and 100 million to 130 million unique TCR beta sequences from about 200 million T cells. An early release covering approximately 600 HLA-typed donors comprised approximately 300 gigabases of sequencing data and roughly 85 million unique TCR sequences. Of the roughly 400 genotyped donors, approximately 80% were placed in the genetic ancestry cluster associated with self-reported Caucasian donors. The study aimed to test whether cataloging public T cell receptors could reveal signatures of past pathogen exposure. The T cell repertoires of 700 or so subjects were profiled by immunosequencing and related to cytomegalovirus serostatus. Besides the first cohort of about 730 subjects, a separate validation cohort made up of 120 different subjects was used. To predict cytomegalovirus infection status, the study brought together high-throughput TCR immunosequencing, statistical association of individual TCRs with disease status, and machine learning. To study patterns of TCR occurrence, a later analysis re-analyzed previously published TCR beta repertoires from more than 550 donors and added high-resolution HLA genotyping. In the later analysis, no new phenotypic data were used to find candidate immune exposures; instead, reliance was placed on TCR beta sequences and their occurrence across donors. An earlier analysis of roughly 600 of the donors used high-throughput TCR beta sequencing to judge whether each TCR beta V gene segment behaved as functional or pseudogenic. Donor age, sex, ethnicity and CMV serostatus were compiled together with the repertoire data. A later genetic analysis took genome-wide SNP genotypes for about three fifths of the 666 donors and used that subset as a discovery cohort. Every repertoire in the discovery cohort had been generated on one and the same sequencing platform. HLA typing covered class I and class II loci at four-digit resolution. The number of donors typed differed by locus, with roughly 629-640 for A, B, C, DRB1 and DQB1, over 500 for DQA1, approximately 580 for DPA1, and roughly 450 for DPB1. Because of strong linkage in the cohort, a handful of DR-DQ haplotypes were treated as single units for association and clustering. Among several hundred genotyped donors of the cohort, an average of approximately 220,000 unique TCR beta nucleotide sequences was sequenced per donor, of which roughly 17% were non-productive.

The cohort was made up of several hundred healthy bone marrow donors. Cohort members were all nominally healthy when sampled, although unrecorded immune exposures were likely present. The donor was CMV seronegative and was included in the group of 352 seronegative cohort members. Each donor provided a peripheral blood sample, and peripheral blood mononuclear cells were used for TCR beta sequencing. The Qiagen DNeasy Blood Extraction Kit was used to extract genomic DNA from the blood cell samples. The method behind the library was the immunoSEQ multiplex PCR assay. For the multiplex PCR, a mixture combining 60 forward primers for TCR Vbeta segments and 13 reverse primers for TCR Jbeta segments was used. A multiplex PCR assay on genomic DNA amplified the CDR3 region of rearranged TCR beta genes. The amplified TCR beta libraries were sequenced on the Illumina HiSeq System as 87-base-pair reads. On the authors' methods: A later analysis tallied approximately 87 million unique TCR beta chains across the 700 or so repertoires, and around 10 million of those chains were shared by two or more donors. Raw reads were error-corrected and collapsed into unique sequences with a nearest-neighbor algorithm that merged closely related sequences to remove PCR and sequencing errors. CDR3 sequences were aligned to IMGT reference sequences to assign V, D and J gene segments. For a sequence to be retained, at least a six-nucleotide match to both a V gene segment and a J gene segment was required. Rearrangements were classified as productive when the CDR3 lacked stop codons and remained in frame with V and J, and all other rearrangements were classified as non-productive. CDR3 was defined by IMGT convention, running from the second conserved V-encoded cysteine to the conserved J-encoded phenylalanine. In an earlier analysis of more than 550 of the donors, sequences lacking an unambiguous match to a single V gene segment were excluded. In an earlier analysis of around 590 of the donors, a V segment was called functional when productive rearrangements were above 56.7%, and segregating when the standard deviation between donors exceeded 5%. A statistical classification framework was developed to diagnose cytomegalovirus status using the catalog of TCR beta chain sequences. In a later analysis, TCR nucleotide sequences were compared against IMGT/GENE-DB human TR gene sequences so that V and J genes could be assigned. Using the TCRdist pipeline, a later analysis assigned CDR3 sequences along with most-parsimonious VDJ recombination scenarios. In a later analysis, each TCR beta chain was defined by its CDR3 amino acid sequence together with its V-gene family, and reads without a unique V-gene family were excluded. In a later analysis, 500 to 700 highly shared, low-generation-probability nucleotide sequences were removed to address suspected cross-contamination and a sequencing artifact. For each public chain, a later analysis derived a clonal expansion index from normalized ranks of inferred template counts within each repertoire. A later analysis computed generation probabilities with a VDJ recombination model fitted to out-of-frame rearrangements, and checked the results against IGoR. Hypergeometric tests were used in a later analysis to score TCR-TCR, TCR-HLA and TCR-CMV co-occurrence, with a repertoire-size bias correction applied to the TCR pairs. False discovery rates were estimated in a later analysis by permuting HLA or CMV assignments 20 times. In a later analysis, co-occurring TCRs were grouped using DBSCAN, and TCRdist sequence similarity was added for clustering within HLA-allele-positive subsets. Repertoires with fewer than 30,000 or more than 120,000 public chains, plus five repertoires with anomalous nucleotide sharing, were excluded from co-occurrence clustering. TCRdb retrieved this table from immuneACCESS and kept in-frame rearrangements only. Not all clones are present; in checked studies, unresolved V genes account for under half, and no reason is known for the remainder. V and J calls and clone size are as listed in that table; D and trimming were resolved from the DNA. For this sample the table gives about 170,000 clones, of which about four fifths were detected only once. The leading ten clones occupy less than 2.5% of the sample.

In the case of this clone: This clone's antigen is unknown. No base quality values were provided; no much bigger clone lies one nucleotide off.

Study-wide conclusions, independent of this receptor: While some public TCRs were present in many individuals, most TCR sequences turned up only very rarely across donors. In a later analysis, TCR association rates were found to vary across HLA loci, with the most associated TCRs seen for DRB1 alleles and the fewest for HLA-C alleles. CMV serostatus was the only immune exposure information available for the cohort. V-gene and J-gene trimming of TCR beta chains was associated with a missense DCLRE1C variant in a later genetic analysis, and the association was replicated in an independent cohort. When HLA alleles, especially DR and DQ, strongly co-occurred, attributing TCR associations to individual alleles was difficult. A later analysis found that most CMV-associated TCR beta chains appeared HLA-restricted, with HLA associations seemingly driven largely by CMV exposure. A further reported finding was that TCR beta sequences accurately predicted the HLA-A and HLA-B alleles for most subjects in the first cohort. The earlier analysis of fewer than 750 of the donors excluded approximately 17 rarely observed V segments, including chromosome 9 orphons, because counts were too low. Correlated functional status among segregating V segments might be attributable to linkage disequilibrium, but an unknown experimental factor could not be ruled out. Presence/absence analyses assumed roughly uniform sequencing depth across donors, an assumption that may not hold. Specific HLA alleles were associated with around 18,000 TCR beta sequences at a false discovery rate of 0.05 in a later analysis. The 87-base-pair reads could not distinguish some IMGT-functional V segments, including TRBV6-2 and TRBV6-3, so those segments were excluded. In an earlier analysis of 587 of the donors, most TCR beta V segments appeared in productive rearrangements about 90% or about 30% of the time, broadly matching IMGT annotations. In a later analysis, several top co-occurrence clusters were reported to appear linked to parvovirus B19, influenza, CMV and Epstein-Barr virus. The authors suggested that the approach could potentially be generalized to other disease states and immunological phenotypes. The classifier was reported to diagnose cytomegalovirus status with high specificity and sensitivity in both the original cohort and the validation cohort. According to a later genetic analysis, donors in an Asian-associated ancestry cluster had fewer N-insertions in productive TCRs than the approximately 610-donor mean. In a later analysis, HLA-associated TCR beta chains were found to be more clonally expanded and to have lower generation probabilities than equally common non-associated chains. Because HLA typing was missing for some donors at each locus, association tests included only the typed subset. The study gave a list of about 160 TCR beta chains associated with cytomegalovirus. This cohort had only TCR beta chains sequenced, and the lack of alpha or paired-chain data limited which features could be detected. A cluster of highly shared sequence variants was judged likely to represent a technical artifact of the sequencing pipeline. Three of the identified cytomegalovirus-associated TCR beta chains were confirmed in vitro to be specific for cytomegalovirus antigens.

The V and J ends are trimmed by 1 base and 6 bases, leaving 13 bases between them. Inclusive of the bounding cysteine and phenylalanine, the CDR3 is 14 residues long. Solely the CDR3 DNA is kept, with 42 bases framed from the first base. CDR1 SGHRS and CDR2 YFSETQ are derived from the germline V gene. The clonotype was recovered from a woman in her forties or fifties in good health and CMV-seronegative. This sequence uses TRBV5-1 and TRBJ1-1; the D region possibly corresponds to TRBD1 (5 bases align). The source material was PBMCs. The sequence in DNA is TGCGCCAGCAGCTTGAAAGACAGTGCCCCTGAAGCTTTCTTT. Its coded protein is CASSLKDSAPEAFF.